A selection of T cell receptor beta chains follows, all from one sample in a study of T cell clonotyping in hematopoietic cell transplantation. Profiling relied on immunoSEQ multiplex PCR, and the TCRdb table lists in-frame clones only, not all of them. This sample yields roughly 28,000 clones, of which more than 85% are seen a single time; around 2.1% belongs to the top ten. Sequencing used peripheral blood mononuclear cells, obtained before stem cell transplant. All receptors derive from a man aged 45 to 65 with acute myeloid leukemia. Some clones in this sample may be carry-over from other donors' samples. Both conserved end residues are part of each CDR3. The order of the fields is D gene, J gene, clone size, V gene, CDR3 DNA, CDR3 protein. D genes are given only for firm matches. Clone size is not always given. Where it is, it says once, few, many or a class for expanded clones.

NA | TRBJ2-2 | NA | TRBV30 | TGTGCCTGGAAGGGGACTCAAACCGGGGAGCTGTTTTTT | CAWKGTQTGELFF
NA | TRBJ1-5 | NA | TRBV28 | TGTGCCAGCAGCTACAGGGCTGGAGGCGGTCAGCCCCAGCATTTT | CASSYRAGGGQPQHF
TRBD1 | TRBJ2-5 | NA | TRBV7-2 | TGTGCCAGCAGCTCGAACAGGGGAGAGACCCAGTACTTC | CASSSNRGETQYF
TRBD1 | TRBJ1-1 | NA | TRBV5-1 | TGCGCCAGCAGCTTGATTAGGGGGACAGGGGGTATCACTGAAGCTTTCTTT | CASSLIRGTGGITEAFF
NA | TRBJ1-4 | NA | TRBV9 | TGTGCCAGCAGCCCCGGGACAACCAAAAAGGGAGAAAAACTGTTTTTT | CASSPGTTKKGEKLFF
NA | TRBJ2-3 | once | TRBV15 | TGTGCCACCAGCAGAGATAGAGCAGATACGCAGTATTTT | CATSRDRADTQYF
TRBD2 | TRBJ2-7 | NA | TRBV5-6 | TGTGCCAGCAGCTTGACCGGACTAGCGGGGGGACTAGACGAGCAGTACTTC | CASSLTGLAGGLDEQYF
TRBD1 | TRBJ2-7 | NA | TRBV28 | TGTGCCAGCAGTACTTCCGGGACAGGGGCCTACGAGCAGTACTTC | CASSTSGTGAYEQYF
NA | TRBJ2-3 | NA | TRBV7-2 | TGTGCCAGCAGCTTAGGACGCAACACAGATACGCAGTATTTT | CASSLGRNTDTQYF
NA | TRBJ2-1 | NA | TRBV30 | TGTGCCTGGAGTGACTACAATGAGCAGTTCTTC | CAWSDYNEQFF
NA | TRBJ2-1 | NA | TRBV5-4 | TGTGCCAGCAGCCCGACGGTAGGCTACAATGAGCAGTTCTTC | CASSPTVGYNEQFF
NA | TRBJ2-7 | once | TRBV6-7 | TGTGCCAGCAGTAACAGGGTGGCGGATCAGTACTTC | CASSNRVADQYF
TRBD2 | TRBJ2-7 | NA | TRBV6-5 | TGTGCCAGCAGTTTCGTCGGGACTAGCGGGAGCTACGAGCAGTACTTC | CASSFVGTSGSYEQYF
NA | TRBJ2-7 | NA | TRBV2 | TGTGCCAGCAGTGACAGCGGTAGCGGCTACGAGCAGTACTTC | CASSDSGSGYEQYF
TRBD1 | TRBJ1-5 | NA | TRBV7-9 | TGTGCCAGCAGTTTAGGCAGGGGGCGGGATCAGCCCCAGCATTTT | CASSLGRGRDQPQHF
NA | TRBJ1-2 | NA | TRBV19 | TGTGCCAGTAGTACCTCGACACTCTACTATGGCTACACCTTC | CASSTSTLYYGYTF
TRBD1 | TRBJ1-1 | NA | TRBV6-1 | TGTGCCAGCAGTGTCTCAGGGGAGGGGGCAGCTTTCTTT | CASSVSGEGAAFF
TRBD1 | TRBJ2-7 | NA | TRBV28 | TGTGCCAGCAGGACAGGGGCCCCCTACGAGCAGTACTTC | CASRTGAPYEQYF
TRBD1 | TRBJ1-1 | NA | TRBV4-3 | TGCGCCAGCAGCCAGAGGACAGGGGGGATTGGTAGCACTGAAGCTTTCTTT | CASSQRTGGIGSTEAFF
NA | TRBJ1-3 | NA | TRBV7-8 | TGTGCCAGTAGTCAGCCCTCTGGAAACACCATATATTTT | CASSQPSGNTIYF
NA | TRBJ1-1 | few | TRBV30 | TGTGCCTGGAGTCTCCGGGGCCCAGCTTTCTTT | CAWSLRGPAFF
NA | TRBJ2-7 | NA | TRBV11-2 | TGTGCCAGCAGCTTAGGGGTGCAGAACTACGAGCAGTACTTC | CASSLGVQNYEQYF
NA | TRBJ1-5 | NA | TRBV5-1 | TGCGCCAGCAGCTTGGGAGGGGGTCTAGGGGATCAGCCCCAGCATTTT | CASSLGGGLGDQPQHF
NA | TRBJ2-5 | NA | TRBV5-4 | TGTGCAGTAGGCCAGCTTCTGGGCCAAGAGACCCAGTACTTC | CAVGQLLGQETQYF
NA | TRBJ2-2 | NA | TRBV28 | TGTGCCAGCAGTTTATGGCAGGGTGGTGGGGAGCTGTTTTTT | CASSLWQGGGELFF
NA | TRBJ1-2 | NA | TRBV10-1 | TGCGCCAGCAGTGAGAGGGGCAGCTCAAGTGGCTACACCTTC | CASSERGSSSGYTF
TRBD1 | TRBJ1-1 | NA | TRBV10-3 | TGTGCCACCACAACCGACAGGGGATTGTCTGAAGCTTTCTTT | CATTTDRGLSEAFF
TRBD1 | TRBJ2-7 | NA | TRBV5-1 | TGCGCCAGCAGCCCCTTTGGACAGGCGCACTACGAGCAGTACTTC | CASSPFGQAHYEQYF
NA | TRBJ1-1 | few | TRBV19 | TGTGCCAGTAGTATCTTCAGGAGGAACACTGAAGCTTTCTTT | CASSIFRRNTEAFF
NA | TRBJ1-1 | NA | TRBV4-2 | TGTGCCAGCAGCCAAGACGAAAAACTACAGGGCACTGAAGCTTTCTTT | CASSQDEKLQGTEAFF
NA | TRBJ1-2 | NA | TRBV28 | TGTGCCAGCAGTTTCCTTGGCGGGGCATATGGCTACACCTTC | CASSFLGGAYGYTF
NA | TRBJ1-2 | few | TRBV15 | TGTGCCACCAGCAGAGATCGGGCGGGCTATGGCTACACCTTC | CATSRDRAGYGYTF
NA | TRBJ1-6 | NA | TRBV30 | TGTGCCTGGAGGACCGGGACCGAAAATTCACCCCTCCACTTT | CAWRTGTENSPLHF
TRBD1 | TRBJ1-1 | NA | TRBV6-5 | TGTGCCAGCTGGGGGACAGGGGGTGGGAACACTGAAGCTTTCTTT | CASWGTGGGNTEAFF
NA | TRBJ2-2 | NA | TRBV7-2 | TGTGCCAGCAGCATAACTGGACAGAACACCGGGGAGCTGTTTTTT | CASSITGQNTGELFF
NA | TRBJ2-2 | NA | TRBV2 | TGTGCCAGCAGTGCACAAACACCCCTCACCGGGGAGCTGTTTTTT | CASSAQTPLTGELFF